These T cell receptor beta chains were read from a single sample in a study of blood T cell repertoires in COVID-19. Sequencing was performed with immunoSEQ multiplex PCR; in TCRdb, only in-frame clones are kept and a portion is missing. The sample lists a few hundred thousand clones; roughly nine tenths were seen once. Sequencing was performed on PBMCs or T cells enriched from blood (not recorded which). These receptors came from a woman between 35 and 50 years old who had been exposed to COVID-19. The CDR3 runs from the conserved cysteine through the conserved F or W. Fields, in order: V gene, clone size, D gene, J gene, CDR3 DNA, CDR3 protein. A D gene is named only where the DNA matches it firmly. Some rows mark clone size as missing; the rest say once, few, many or name a class of expanded clone.

v_gene: TRBV5-1
abundance: -
d_gene: TRBD2
j_gene: TRBJ2-1
CDR3nt: TGCGCCAGCAGCCGGGGACTAGTCTCGCATGAGCAGTTCTTC
CDR3aa: CASSRGLVSHEQFF

v_gene: TRBV19
abundance: -
d_gene: -
j_gene: TRBJ1-5
CDR3nt: TGTGCCAGTAGTCCACAGGGCCAGGGACAGCCCCAGCATTTT
CDR3aa: CASSPQGQGQPQHF

v_gene: TRBV6-5
abundance: -
d_gene: TRBD1
j_gene: TRBJ1-5
CDR3nt: TGTGCCAGCAGCCCCGGGACAGGGAATGGTCCCCAGCATTTT
CDR3aa: CASSPGTGNGPQHF

v_gene: TRBV19
abundance: -
d_gene: -
j_gene: TRBJ2-5
CDR3nt: TGTGCCAGTAGTAGGGGTCTTCAGGGGGGGACCCAGTACTTC
CDR3aa: CASSRGLQGGTQYF

v_gene: TRBV7-2
abundance: -
d_gene: -
j_gene: TRBJ2-1
CDR3nt: TGTGCCAGCAGCTTAGGATCCGGTCGATACAATGAGCAGTTCTTC
CDR3aa: CASSLGSGRYNEQFF

v_gene: TRBV6-2/TRBV6-3
abundance: -
d_gene: -
j_gene: TRBJ2-3
CDR3nt: TGTGCCAGCAGTTACCCAACAGATACGCAGTATTTT
CDR3aa: CASSYPTDTQYF

v_gene: TRBV5-1
abundance: few
d_gene: -
j_gene: TRBJ2-7
CDR3nt: TGCGCCAGCAGCGCAGGTTCGTCAGGCTACGAGCAGTACTTC
CDR3aa: CASSAGSSGYEQYF

v_gene: TRBV12-3/TRBV12-4
abundance: -
d_gene: -
j_gene: TRBJ1-6
CDR3nt: TGTGCCAGCAGTCACAACAGGAATTCACCCCTCCACTTT
CDR3aa: CASSHNRNSPLHF

v_gene: TRBV7-9
abundance: -
d_gene: -
j_gene: TRBJ1-1
CDR3nt: TGTGCCAGCAGCTTAGCGGACACCATGAACACTGAAGCTTTCTTT
CDR3aa: CASSLADTMNTEAFF

v_gene: TRBV6-4
abundance: once
d_gene: TRBD2
j_gene: TRBJ2-1
CDR3nt: TGTGCCAGCAGTGAACACAGACTAGCGGGGGAAGGAAACAATGAGCAGTTCTTC
CDR3aa: CASSEHRLAGEGNNEQFF

v_gene: TRBV2
abundance: -
d_gene: -
j_gene: TRBJ1-2
CDR3nt: TGTGCCAGCAGCCCCGAGAGGGCAGGAATCTATGGCTACACCTTC
CDR3aa: CASSPERAGIYGYTF

v_gene: TRBV7-7
abundance: once
d_gene: TRBD1
j_gene: TRBJ2-5
CDR3nt: TGTGCTAGCAGCCCTCAGGGGGCCGGGGAGACCCAGTACTTC
CDR3aa: CASSPQGAGETQYF

v_gene: TRBV19
abundance: -
d_gene: -
j_gene: TRBJ1-2
CDR3nt: TGTGCCAGTAGCCAAGCGACGGTCTATGGCTACACCTTC
CDR3aa: CASSQATVYGYTF

v_gene: TRBV5-6
abundance: -
d_gene: -
j_gene: TRBJ1-5
CDR3nt: TGTGCCAGCAGCTTGTGGGGGCAGATAGACATTAGCAATCAGCCCCAGCATTTT
CDR3aa: CASSLWGQIDISNQPQHF

v_gene: TRBV4-3
abundance: -
d_gene: TRBD1
j_gene: TRBJ1-2
CDR3nt: TGCGCCAGCAGCCTAAGACCGGACAGGGTTGGTGGCTACACCTTC
CDR3aa: CASSLRPDRVGGYTF

v_gene: TRBV6-4
abundance: -
d_gene: -
j_gene: TRBJ1-1
CDR3nt: TGTGCCAGCAGCTCTTTACAGGGAAACACTGAAGCTTTCTTT
CDR3aa: CASSSLQGNTEAFF

v_gene: TRBV19
abundance: -
d_gene: TRBD1
j_gene: TRBJ1-1
CDR3nt: TGTGCCAGTAGTATCTTGGGGCAGGGGGCGCAGGATGGTGAAGCTTTCTTT
CDR3aa: CASSILGQGAQDGEAFF

v_gene: TRBV2
abundance: -
d_gene: TRBD1
j_gene: TRBJ1-2
CDR3nt: TGTGCCAGCAGCCTGATCCGACAGGGAGGAAACTATGGCTACACCTTC
CDR3aa: CASSLIRQGGNYGYTF

v_gene: TRBV11-3
abundance: -
d_gene: TRBD1
j_gene: TRBJ1-6
CDR3nt: TGTGCCAGCAGCTTCAGACAGGGGGCTTATAATTCACCCCTCCACTTT
CDR3aa: CASSFRQGAYNSPLHF

v_gene: TRBV7-9
abundance: -
d_gene: TRBD2
j_gene: TRBJ2-3
CDR3nt: TGTGCCAGCAGCCCCCGTAGCGGGGAGCCCACAGATACGCAGTATTTT
CDR3aa: CASSPRSGEPTDTQYF

v_gene: TRBV7-9
abundance: -
d_gene: -
j_gene: TRBJ2-1
CDR3nt: TGTGCCAGCTCAGGGGGGAGTACGATATACAATGAGCAGTTCTTC
CDR3aa: CASSGGSTIYNEQFF

v_gene: TRBV5-1
abundance: -
d_gene: -
j_gene: TRBJ1-2
CDR3nt: TGCGCCAGCAGCCAGGATCCGACGGGGGTGGATGGCTACACCTTC
CDR3aa: CASSQDPTGVDGYTF

v_gene: TRBV5-6
abundance: -
d_gene: TRBD1
j_gene: TRBJ1-5
CDR3nt: TGTGCCAGCAGCTATCGACAGGGGTCTCAGCCCCAGCATTTT
CDR3aa: CASSYRQGSQPQHF

v_gene: TRBV2
abundance: -
d_gene: -
j_gene: TRBJ1-1
CDR3nt: TGTGCCAGCAGTGAATTCCTCGGCGGGAACACTGAAGCTTTCTTT
CDR3aa: CASSEFLGGNTEAFF